This T cell receptor (beta chain) was obtained from a study of blood T cells in healthy people across ages. With each sample, at least 5 micrograms of total RNA were extracted. The CDR3 consists of 17 residues. Germline V gene sequence: CDR1 SGHRS, CDR2 YFSETQ. Trimming removed 7 bases from V and 3 bases from J; junction bases left unmatched: 15. On this clonotype: What it recognizes is unknown.

The authors ran a second PCR of about 6 to 11 cycles using a sample-barcoded 5' primer and a J-beta primer mix. Using its own MiXCR run on the 5' RACE reads, TCRdb lists one record per CDR3 protein. This sample has 1.5 million to 2 million distinct CDR3 sequences, with about 49% found just once. Study findings and constraints: Diversity estimates drawn from one million T cells were deemed underestimates.

This chain uses TRBV5-1 with TRBJ1-2; 10 bases agree with TRBD1. The sequence was obtained from a woman aged 40 to 50 in good health. Sequences were obtained from blood. Here the CDR3 DNA reads TGCGCCAGCTCACGGGGCAGACAGGGGGCTGAGGACTATGGCTACACCTTC. It specifies CASSRGRQGAEDYGYTF.